Below, 21 T cell receptor beta chains from the same sample are listed, as sequenced in a study of T cell repertoires in cytomegalovirus infection. TCRdb ran MiXCR on the reads and lists one entry per CDR3 protein. Of hundreds of thousands of distinct CDR3 sequences in the sample, around a third were seen once. These receptors are not linked to any known antigen. The specimen comprised cultured PBMCs, sampled from culture after CMV antigen stimulation. Source of these receptors: a human donor in good health (CMV status not recorded). Some clones in this sample may be carry-over from other donors' samples.

The chain is built from TRBV11-2 and TRBJ2-2; no firm D call. The V gene's germline CDR1 is SGHAT and CDR2 FQNNGV. V gave up 2 bases and J gave up 1 base, with 8 bases separating them. The CDR3 sequence is 15 residues long. CDR3 amino acids: CASSLRNQNTGELFF. CDR3 nucleotide sequence: TGTGCCAGCAGCTTACGAAACCAGAACACCGGGGAGCTGTTTTTT.

This clonotype showed up many times. V gene TRBV7-2 combines with J gene TRBJ2-3; a possible D gene is TRBD2 (7 bases). The germline gives CDR1 SGHTA, CDR2 FQGNSA. The CDR3 length is 16 residues. V was trimmed by 4 bases and J by 8 bases, leaving 22 bases between them. CDR3 nucleotide sequence: TGTGCCAGCAGCTCGGCGGGTGGCGGGGGCTTTGGTACGCAGTATTTT. This translates into CASSSAGGGGFGTQYF.

There are a few counts of this clonotype. V gene TRBV5-4 combines with J gene TRBJ2-3; 12 nucleotides align to TRBD2. The CDR3 totals 18 residues. The germline CDR1 and CDR2 sequences are SGHNT and YYREEE (reference sequence). The trim removed 3 bases at V and 2 bases at J, leaving 10 bases unmatched. Written as DNA, the CDR3 is TGTGCCAGCAGCTCCGGACTAGCGGGGCCGTCTGACACAGATACGCAGTATTTT. It codes for CASSSGLAGPSDTDTQYF. Based on the CDR3 plus reference TRBV5-4 and TRBJ2-3, the full variable domain is ETGVTQSPTHLIKTRGQQVTLRCSSQSGHNTVSWYQQALGQGPQFIFQYYREEENGRGNFPPRFSGLQFPNYSSELNVNALELDDSALYLCASSSGLAGPSDTDTQYFGPGTRLTVL.

This clonotype appeared many times. The chain joins TRBV7-2 to TRBJ2-7; perhaps TRBD2 as D (6 bases). V was shortened by 1 base and J by 2 bases, with 12 bases between the two germline ends. From germline, CDR1 is SGHTA and CDR2 FQGNSA. CDR3 length equals 15 residues. The CDR3 here is CASSLGPSAAYEQYF. In nucleotides, the CDR3 is TGTGCCAGCAGCTTAGGCCCTAGCGCAGCCTACGAGCAGTACTTC.

DNA for the CDR3: TGTGCCAGCAGCTTGGCGCTAACCGAGCAGTACTTC. It encodes CASSLALTEQYF. This rearrangement joins TRBV5-5 to TRBJ2-7; D remains unclear. CDR1 SGHKS and CDR2 YYEKEE come from the germline V gene (reference sequence). Trimming left V 0 bases short and J 6 bases short, with 7 bases between. The CDR3 has 12 amino acids.

The sample holds a few counts of this clonotype. V usage is TRBV7-4 and J usage is TRBJ1-2; 11 bases agree with TRBD1. The CDR3 loop spans 14 amino acids. The V gene's germline CDR1 is SGHVT and CDR2 SQSDAQ. V shed 4 bases, J shed 3 bases, and the junction held 1 base outside the gene matches. The CDR3 DNA reads as TGTGCCAGCAGCTCGGGACAGGGGGACTATGGCTACACCTTC. Protein: CASSSGQGDYGYTF.

The sample holds many counts of this clonotype. This sequence joins TRBV12-3 or TRBV12-4 and TRBJ1-1, with TRBD1 as a possible D gene (5 bases). The CDR3 is 14 residues long. The germline V and J ends were trimmed by 6 bases and 4 bases, with 15 bases remaining between them. CDR3 DNA sequence: TGTGCCAGCAGCTTTCAGGGAGTCGGCACTGAAGCTTTCTTT. Amino acid sequence: CASSFQGVGTEAFF.

This clonotype was seen a few times. The rearrangement uses TRBV12-3 or TRBV12-4 and TRBJ1-5; perhaps TRBD1 as D (5 bases). The CDR3 length is 13 residues. V lost 6 bases to trimming and J lost 1 base, with 7 bases between them. The CDR3: CASRGTSNQPQHF. In DNA, the CDR3 is TGTGCCAGCAGAGGGACGAGCAATCAGCCCCAGCATTTT.

This sequence joins TRBV19 and TRBJ1-5; D gene unclear. Per the germline V gene, CDR1 is LNHDA and CDR2 is SQIVND (reference sequence). V was shortened by 5 bases and J by 0 bases, with 11 bases between the two germline ends. This CDR3 is 15 amino acids long. The CDR3 nucleotides read TGTGCCAGTAGTGGGAGACGGTATAGCAATCAGCCCCAGCATTTT. Translating gives CASSGRRYSNQPQHF.

The V gene is TRBV20-1, the J gene TRBJ2-1; 12 bases line up with TRBD2. This CDR3 comprises 14 residues. V was pared by 6 bases and J by 7 bases, with 7 bases of the junction left unmatched. Germline lookup yields CDR1 DFQATT and CDR2 SNEGSKA (reference sequence). CDR3 nucleotide sequence: TGCAGTGCCGTCGGACTAGCGGGGTCGAATGAGCAGTTCTTC. Amino acid sequence: CSAVGLAGSNEQFF.

This clonotype appeared a few times. The chain joins TRBV14 to TRBJ2-3, with 9 nucleotides matching TRBD2. CDR1 is SGHDN and CDR2 is FVKESK in the germline V gene. The V and J ends lost 4 bases and 5 bases, in that order; junction bases with no gene match: 7. CDR3 length: 15 amino acids. This chain's CDR3 is CASSRSGGTRDTQYF. For the CDR3, the DNA is TGTGCCAGCAGCCGTAGCGGGGGAACCAGAGATACGCAGTATTTT.

This clonotype was recorded a few times. The gene calls are TRBV30 and TRBJ2-2; 13 bases are shared with TRBD2. The CDR3 totals 16 residues. The germline V gene encodes CDR1 GTSNPN and CDR2 SVGIG (reference sequence). Trimming removed 1 base from V and 5 bases from J; junction bases left unmatched: 4. The CDR3 nucleotides are TGTGCCTGGAGTGCGACTAGCGGGAGGAAAACCGGGGAGCTGTTTTTT. Translating gives CAWSATSGRKTGELFF.

The V and J genes are TRBV29-1 and TRBJ2-1; weak D call: TRBD1 (5 bases). The CDR3 covers 16 residues. The germline V and J ends were trimmed by 3 bases and 3 bases, with 18 bases remaining between them. The germline CDR1 and CDR2 sequences are SQVTM and ANQGSEA. CDR3: CSVEKAEGVIYNEQFF. The CDR3 region has the DNA TGCAGCGTTGAGAAGGCGGAAGGGGTTATCTACAATGAGCAGTTCTTC.

This clonotype has more than one count but fewer than ten. This chain links TRBV28 with TRBJ1-6, with TRBD1 as a possible D gene (5 bases). Trimming shortened V by 6 bases and J by 8 bases, and 14 bases separated the two germline ends. This CDR3 comprises 14 residues. CDR1 and CDR2 from the germline V gene are MDHEN and SYDVKM. The CDR3 reads CASSPSGGDSPLHF. The CDR3 DNA follows: TGTGCCAGCAGCCCCTCGGGGGGTGATTCACCCCTCCACTTT.

The chain combines TRBV7-8 with TRBJ2-1; D could derive from TRBD1 or TRBD2 (6 bases each). This CDR3 comprises 15 residues. Trimming left V 4 bases short and J 7 bases short, with 17 bases between. Germline V gene lookup returns CDR1 SGHVS and CDR2 FQNEAQ. The CDR3 sequence: CASSSLMGGMNEQFF. CDR3 DNA sequence: TGTGCCAGCAGCTCCCTGATGGGGGGCATGAATGAGCAGTTCTTC.

V gene TRBV28 combines with J gene TRBJ1-1, with 12 bases lining up with TRBD1. This CDR3 contains 14 residues. V dropped 4 bases and J dropped 10; count of bases not matched to a gene: 7. Germline-derived CDR1 and CDR2 are MDHEN and SYDVKM. As DNA, the CDR3 is TGTGCCAGCAGTTCTCCGGGACAGGGGGCTGTAGCTTTCTTT. Residues: CASSSPGQGAVAFF.

The rearrangement links TRBV5-4 to TRBJ1-2; 8 nucleotides align to TRBD1. CDR1 is SGHNT, CDR2 YYREEE, per germline (reference sequence). This CDR3 spans 15 amino acids. J was trimmed by 8 bases and V by 7 bases; bases with no gene match: 16. The CDR3 DNA follows: TGTGCCAGCTCCGACAGGGGCCATAGGAGTAAGGGCTACACCTTC. Its translation: CASSDRGHRSKGYTF.

V is TRBV28 and J is TRBJ1-4; 8 bases match TRBD1. The CDR3 totals 16 residues. Germline V gives CDR1 MDHEN, CDR2 SYDVKM. With 6 bases clipped from V and 5 bases from J, the junction kept 11 bases outside the gene matches. DNA of the CDR3: TGTGCCAGCAGCAGGAACCGGGACAGGCCGAATGAAAAACTGTTTTTT. Translating gives CASSRNRDRPNEKLFF.

This chain joins TRBV7-9 and TRBJ2-1, with 11 bases fitting TRBD2. V shed 5 bases, J shed 0 bases, and the junction held 15 bases outside the gene matches. The CDR3 runs 20 residues. The germline V gene has CDR1 SEHNR and CDR2 FQNEAQ (reference sequence). The CDR3 DNA reads TGTGCCAGCAGCCCCCCTAGGGGACTAGCGGATAAGAGCTCCTACAATGAGCAGTTCTTC. Amino acid sequence: CASSPPRGLADKSSYNEQFF.

The chain couples TRBV6-1 to TRBJ2-4; TRBD1 aligns across 8 bases. The V segment lost 8 bases and the J segment 6 bases; nucleotides outside the gene matches: 6. This CDR3 spans 13 amino acids. CDR1 and CDR2 (germline): MNHNS, SASEGT. The CDR3 sequence is CASLTGDTNIQYF. The CDR3 nucleotides are TGTGCCAGCTTGACAGGGGACACAAACATTCAGTACTTC.

This chain joins TRBV18 and TRBJ1-1; 9 positions agree with TRBD1. This CDR3 comprises 18 residues. The V and J ends lost 0 bases and 5 bases, in that order; junction bases with no gene match: 13. Germline values: CDR1 KGHSH, CDR2 LQKENI. This CDR3 reads CASSPPYRGLEDKTEAFF. The DNA for the CDR3 is TGTGCCAGCTCACCACCGTACAGGGGGCTTGAGGATAAAACTGAAGCTTTCTTT.